A single T cell receptor (beta chain) is shown here with its context. The sample is drawn from a study of blood T cell repertoires in COVID-19. The repertoire was sequenced with immunoSEQ multiplex PCR; TCRdb's copy has only in-frame clones and lacks some. The sample has about 200,000 clones; around 80% are singletons. Germline assignment: CDR1 MNHEY and CDR2 SVGEGT. The CDR3 contains 12 residues. V was shortened by 3 bases and J by 7 bases, with 9 bases between the two germline ends. This clonotype was sampled from a man aged 55 to 70 with acute or convalescent COVID-19. Sequencing used peripheral blood. This chain uses TRBV6-2 or TRBV6-3 with TRBJ1-2; D is ambiguous. This CDR3 is CASSYRGGGYTF. CDR3 in DNA: TGTGCCAGCAGTTATCGGGGAGGTGGCTACACCTTC.